This T cell receptor beta chain stems from a study of blood T cell repertoires in COVID-19 (dated by TCRdb to the early 2020s). Concerning the study at large: Samples covering the acute and convalescent phases of COVID-19 were provided by collaborators in the United States, Italy and Spain. The dataset comprised deeply sampled blood TCRbeta repertoires from subjects exposed to, actively infected with, or recovered from COVID-19. The material from the prospective study consisted of cDNA or gDNA derived from T cells, B-cell-depleted T cells, or PBMCs. The repertoires were released in a freely available public database intended as a resource for research on the immune response to SARS-CoV-2. Where HLA class I and class II types were available, the types were taken from metadata supplied by the sample provider, not from assay-based typing. The sample metadata nearly always contained a de-identified subject ID, COVID-19 status, age in years and sex. Samples came from the ongoing ImmuneRACE study (first 160 participants) plus 1,254 subjects from 6 global collaborators.

The immunoSEQ Assay, a bias-controlled multiplex PCR, was used to amplify TCRbeta CDR3 regions from genomic DNA. The published analysis was carried out like this. Within the assay, amplification of reference gene primers was used to estimate how many nucleated cells each sample contained. Sequence reads were collapsed and filtered to measure the absolute abundance of every unique TCRbeta CDR3 rearrangement. For each sample, productive Simpson clonality was calculated as the square root of Simpson's diversity index across productive rearrangements. TCRdb mirrors the immuneACCESS table, restricted to in-frame sequences. Some clones are absent from its copies; in checked studies, under half trace to an unresolved V gene, and the reason for the others is unknown. That table furnishes V, J and clone size, whereas the DNA furnished D and trimming. The sample records hundreds of thousands of clones, 90% of which are singletons. The ten largest clonotypes hold 0.2% to 0.3% of the sample.

A remark on this clone: Its specific antigen is unknown. The input lacks base qualities; no much larger clone sits a single base away.

From cysteine to phenylalanine, the CDR3 is 13 amino acids long. The DNA shown is the 39-base CDR3, in frame from base 1. V and J are truncated by 0 bases and 10 bases respectively, leaving an intervening sequence of 12 bases. The CDR1 and CDR2 encoded by the germline V gene are KGHSH and LQKENI. Each collaborating institution followed its own protocols to collect whole blood in K2EDTA tubes. For TCRbeta analysis, collaborators shipped samples in one of three forms: frozen whole blood, isolated PBMCs, or DNA extracted from either of those sample types. General findings and caveats noted by the study authors: How much clinical and demographic metadata was included differed by source and by participant, and the metadata was provided uncurated.

This sequence uses TRBV18 and TRBJ1-1, and possibly TRBD1, on 5 matching bases. Sequencing used peripheral blood. The origin of this receptor is a woman between 18 and 29 years old with acute or convalescent COVID-19. The DNA sequence is as follows: TGTGCCAGCTCACCACCTGGCAGGGAAGGAGCTTTCTTT. This sequence encodes CASSPPGREGAFF.